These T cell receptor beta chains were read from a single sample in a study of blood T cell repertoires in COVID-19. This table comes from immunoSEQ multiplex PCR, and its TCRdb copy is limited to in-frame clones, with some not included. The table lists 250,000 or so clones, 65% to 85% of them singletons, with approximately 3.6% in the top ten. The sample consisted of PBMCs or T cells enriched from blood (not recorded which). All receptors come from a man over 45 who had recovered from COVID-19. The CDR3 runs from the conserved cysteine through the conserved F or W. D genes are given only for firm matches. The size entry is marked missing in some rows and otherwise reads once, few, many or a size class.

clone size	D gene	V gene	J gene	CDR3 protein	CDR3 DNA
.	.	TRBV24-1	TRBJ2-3	CATSDSPSFSTDTQYF	TGTGCCACCAGTGATTCCCCGAGCTTTTCCACAGATACGCAGTATTTT
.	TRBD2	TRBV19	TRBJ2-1	CASSIGLAGTYNEQFF	TGTGCCAGTAGTATAGGGCTAGCGGGGACCTACAATGAGCAGTTCTTC
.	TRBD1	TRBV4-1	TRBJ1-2	CASSPGTGEREGYTF	TGCGCCAGCAGCCCCGGGACAGGGGAAAGAGAGGGCTACACCTTC
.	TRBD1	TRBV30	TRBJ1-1	CAWRGQQNTEAFF	TGTGCCTGGAGGGGACAGCAGAACACTGAAGCTTTCTTT
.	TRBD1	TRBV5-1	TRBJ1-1	CASSLYRGRMNTEAFF	TGCGCCAGCAGCTTGTACAGGGGGCGCATGAACACTGAAGCTTTCTTT
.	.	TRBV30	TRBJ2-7	CAQQIGPGDEQYF	TGTGCTCAACAGATCGGCCCGGGGGACGAGCAGTACTTC
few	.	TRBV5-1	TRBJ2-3	CASSLSQTHTQYF	TGCGCCAGCAGCCTTTCCCAGACACATACGCAGTATTTT
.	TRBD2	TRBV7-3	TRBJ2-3	CASSVAGQYTDTQYF	TGTGCCAGCAGTGTAGCGGGGCAATACACAGATACGCAGTATTTT
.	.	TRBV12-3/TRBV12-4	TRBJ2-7	CASSYRAEQYF	TGTGCCAGCAGTTACAGGGCCGAGCAGTACTTC
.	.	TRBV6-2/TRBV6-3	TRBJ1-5	CASSYGLTGTQPQHF	TGTGCCAGCAGTTACGGTCTCACAGGCACTCAGCCCCAGCATTTT
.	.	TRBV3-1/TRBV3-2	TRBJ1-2	CASSQRDSVYGYTF	TGTGCCAGCAGCCAACGAGACAGTGTGTATGGCTACACCTTC
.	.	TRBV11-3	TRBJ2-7	CASSPLTQDEQYF	TGTGCCAGCAGCCCCTTAACCCAGGACGAGCAGTACTTC
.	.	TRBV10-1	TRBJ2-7	CASSVSSVHEQYF	TGCGCCAGCAGTGTCTCCAGCGTGCACGAGCAGTACTTC
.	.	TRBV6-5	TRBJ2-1	CASSRDLRNEQFF	TGTGCCAGCTCGCGGGACTTAAGGAATGAGCAGTTCTTC
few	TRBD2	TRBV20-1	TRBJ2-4	CSASMSSGGKNIQYF	TGCAGTGCTAGTATGTCTAGCGGAGGTAAAAACATTCAGTACTTC
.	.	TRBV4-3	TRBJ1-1	CASSQAEGVLTEAFF	TGCGCCAGCAGCCAAGCTGAGGGTGTTCTCACTGAAGCTTTCTTT
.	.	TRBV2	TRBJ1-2	CASSDWTSYGYTF	TGTGCCAGCAGTGACTGGACTAGCTATGGCTACACCTTC
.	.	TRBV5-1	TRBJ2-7	CASSATAGSYEQYF	TGCGCCAGCAGCGCCACGGCGGGGTCCTACGAGCAGTACTTC
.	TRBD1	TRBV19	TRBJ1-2	CASRATGQHYGYTF	TGTGCCAGTAGGGCCACGGGACAGCACTATGGCTACACCTTC
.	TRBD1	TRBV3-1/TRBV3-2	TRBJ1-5	CASSQVTNPRGQASNQPQHF	TGTGCCAGCAGCCAAGTAACAAACCCGAGAGGACAGGCCAGCAATCAGCCCCAGCATTTT
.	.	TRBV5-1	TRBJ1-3	CASSLERSGNTIYF	TGCGCCAGCAGCTTGGAGAGATCTGGAAACACCATATATTTT
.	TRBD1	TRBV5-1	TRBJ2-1	CASTPGTGGKNEQFF	TGCGCCAGCACCCCAGGGACAGGGGGGAAAAATGAGCAGTTCTTC
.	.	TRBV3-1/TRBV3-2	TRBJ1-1	CASSQGGGLGTEAFF	TGTGCCAGCAGCCAAGGAGGAGGGTTAGGTACTGAAGCTTTCTTT
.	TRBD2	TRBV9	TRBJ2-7	CASSPTSGGNYEQYF	TGTGCCAGCAGCCCGACTAGCGGGGGGAATTACGAGCAGTACTTC
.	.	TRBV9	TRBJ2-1	CASSVVVDNEQFF	TGTGCCAGCAGCGTAGTGGTAGACAATGAGCAGTTCTTC
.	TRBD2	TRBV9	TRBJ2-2	CASQSGGTGELFF	TGTGCCAGCCAATCCGGGGGGACCGGGGAGCTGTTTTTT
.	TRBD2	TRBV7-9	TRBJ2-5	CASSSLGGSSGGDETQYF	TGTGCCAGCAGCTCGCTAGGGGGGTCTAGCGGGGGTGATGAGACCCAGTACTTC
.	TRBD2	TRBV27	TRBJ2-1	CASRVAGGLSEQFF	TGTGCCAGCAGAGTAGCGGGGGGGCTGTCTGAGCAGTTCTTC
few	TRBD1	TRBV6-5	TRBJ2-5	CASRVTGVAETQYF	TGTGCCAGCAGAGTCACAGGGGTCGCAGAGACCCAGTACTTC
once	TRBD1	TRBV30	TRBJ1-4	CAWSGTEYAKLFF	TGTGCCTGGAGCGGGACAGAGTACGCAAAACTGTTTTTT
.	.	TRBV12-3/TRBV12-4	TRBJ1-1	CASSLTGKEAFF	TGTGCCAGCAGTTTGACCGGGAAGGAGGCTTTCTTT
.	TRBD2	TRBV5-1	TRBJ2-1	CASNWGLAGGTTYNEQFF	TGCGCCAGCAACTGGGGACTAGCGGGAGGTACCACCTACAATGAGCAGTTCTTC